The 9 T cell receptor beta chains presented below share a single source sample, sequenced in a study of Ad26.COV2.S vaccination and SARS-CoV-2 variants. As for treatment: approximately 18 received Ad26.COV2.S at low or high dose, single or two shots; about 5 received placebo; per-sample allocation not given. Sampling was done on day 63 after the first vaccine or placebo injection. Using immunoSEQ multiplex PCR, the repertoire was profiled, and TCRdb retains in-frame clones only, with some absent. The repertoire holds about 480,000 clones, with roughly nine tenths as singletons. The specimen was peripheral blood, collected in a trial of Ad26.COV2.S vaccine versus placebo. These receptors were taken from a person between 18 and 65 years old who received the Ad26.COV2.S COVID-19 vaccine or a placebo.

CDR3 coding DNA: TGTGCCAGCAGTTTGGTAAGACAGGGTGAACAGCCCCAGCATTTT. Its translation: CASSLVRQGEQPQHF. This chain links TRBV28 with TRBJ1-5, with 7 bases aligning to TRBD1. Germline V gene data show CDR1 as MDHEN and CDR2 as SYDVKM. Trimming at V came to 3 bases and at J to 7 bases, leaving 9 bases not matched to a gene. CDR3 size: 15 residues.

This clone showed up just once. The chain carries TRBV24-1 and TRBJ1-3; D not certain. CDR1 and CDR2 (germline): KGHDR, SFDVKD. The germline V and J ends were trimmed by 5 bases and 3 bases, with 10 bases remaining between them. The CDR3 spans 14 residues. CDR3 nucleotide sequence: TGTGCCACCAGTGGGGGAGAGGATGGAAACACCATATATTTT. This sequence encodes CATSGGEDGNTIYF.

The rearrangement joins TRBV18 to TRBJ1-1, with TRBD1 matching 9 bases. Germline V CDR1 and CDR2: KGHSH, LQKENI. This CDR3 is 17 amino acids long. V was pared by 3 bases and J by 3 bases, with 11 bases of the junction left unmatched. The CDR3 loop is CASSPLGTGPRDTEAFF. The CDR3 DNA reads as TGTGCCAGCTCACCTCTCGGGACAGGGCCTAGGGACACTGAAGCTTTCTTT.

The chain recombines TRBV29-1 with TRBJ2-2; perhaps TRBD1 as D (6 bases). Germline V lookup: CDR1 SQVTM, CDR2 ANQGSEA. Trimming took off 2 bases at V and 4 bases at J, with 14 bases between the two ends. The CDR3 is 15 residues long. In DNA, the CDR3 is TGCAGCGTTGAATCTTTTGGGGGCGGCACCGGGGAGCTGTTTTTT. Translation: CSVESFGGGTGELFF.

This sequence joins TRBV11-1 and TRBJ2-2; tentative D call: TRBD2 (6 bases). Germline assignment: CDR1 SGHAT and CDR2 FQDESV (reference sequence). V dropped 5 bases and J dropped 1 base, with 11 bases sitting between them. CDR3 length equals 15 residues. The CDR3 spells CASSHGSGNTGELFF. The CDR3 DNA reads TGTGCCAGCAGCCACGGGAGCGGGAACACCGGGGAGCTGTTTTTT.

The CDR3 DNA sequence: TGTGCCTGGAGTCCCGCCAGTTCTAATTCACCCCTCCACTTT. This codes for CAWSPASSNSPLHF. J is TRBJ1-6 and V is TRBV30; unclear D gene. The CDR3 length is 14 residues. The V and J ends lost 2 bases and 6 bases respectively, with 11 bases between them. The V gene's germline CDR1 is GTSNPN and CDR2 SVGIG (reference sequence). The whole variable domain, filled in from reference TRBV30 and TRBJ1-6, reads SQTIHQWPATLVQPVGSPLSLECTVEGTSNPNLYWYRQAAGRGLQLLFYSVGIGQISSEVPQNLSASRPQDRQFILSSKKLLLSDSGFYLCAWSPASSNSPLHFGNGTRLTVT.

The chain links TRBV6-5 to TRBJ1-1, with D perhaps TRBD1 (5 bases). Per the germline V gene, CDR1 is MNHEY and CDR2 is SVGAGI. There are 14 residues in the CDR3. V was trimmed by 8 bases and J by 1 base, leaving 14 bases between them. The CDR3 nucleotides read TGTGCCAGCTCTAGGGGCGCAGGGAACACTGAAGCTTTCTTT. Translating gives CASSRGAGNTEAFF.

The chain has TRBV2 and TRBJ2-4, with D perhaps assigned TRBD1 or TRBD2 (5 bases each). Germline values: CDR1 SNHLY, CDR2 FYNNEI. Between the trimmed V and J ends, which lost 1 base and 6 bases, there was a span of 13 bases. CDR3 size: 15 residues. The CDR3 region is CASSEGIIGTNIQYF. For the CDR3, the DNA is TGTGCCAGCAGTGAAGGGATCATAGGGACAAACATTCAGTACTTC.

The CDR3 loop reads CATSDLPGAGSTDTQYF. The CDR3 DNA sequence: TGTGCCACCAGTGATTTACCGGGGGCTGGAAGCACAGATACGCAGTATTTT. The chain is built from TRBV24-1 and TRBJ2-3, with D tentatively TRBD1 or TRBD2 (6 bases each). This CDR3 spans 17 amino acids. V was shortened by 1 base and J by 0 bases, with 13 bases between the two germline ends. Germline-derived CDR1 and CDR2 are KGHDR and SFDVKD.